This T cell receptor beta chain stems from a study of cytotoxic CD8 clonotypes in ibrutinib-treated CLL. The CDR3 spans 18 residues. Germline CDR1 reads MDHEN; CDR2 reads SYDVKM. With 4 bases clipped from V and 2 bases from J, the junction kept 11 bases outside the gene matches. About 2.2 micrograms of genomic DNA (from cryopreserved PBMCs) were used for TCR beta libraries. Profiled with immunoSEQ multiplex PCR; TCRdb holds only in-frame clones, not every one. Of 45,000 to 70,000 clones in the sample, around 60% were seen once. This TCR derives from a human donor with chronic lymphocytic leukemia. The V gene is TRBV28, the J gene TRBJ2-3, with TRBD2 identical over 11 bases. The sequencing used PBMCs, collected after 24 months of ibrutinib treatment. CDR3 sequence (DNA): TGTGCCAGCAGTTCTAACTCCCCGGGACTAGCGGTCACAGATACGCAGTATTTT. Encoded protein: CASSSNSPGLAVTDTQYF.